This T cell receptor beta chain was retrieved from a study of identical twins. The CDR3 totals 16 residues. After removal of 5 bases from V and 2 bases from J, the junction contained 7 bases not matched to a gene. Germline CDR1 SGHRS, CDR2 YFSETQ. TCRdb re-called the 5' RACE reads with MiXCR, one entry per CDR3 protein. Here the sample spans under 900,000 distinct CDR3 sequences, 15% to 20% being singletons. The sample was also linked to a second study, of T cells expressing NK-cell markers.

The TCR comes from a woman under 30 in good health. The J gene is TRBJ2-3, the V gene TRBV5-1; TRBD2 aligns across 11 bases. Sequencing was carried out using PBMCs. The CDR3 DNA follows: TGCGCCAGCAGACCACCGGGACTAGCGGCCACAGATACGCAGTATTTT. It is translated as CASRPPGLAATDTQYF. The complete variable domain, with remaining parts taken from reference TRBV5-1 and TRBJ2-3, reads KAGVTQTPRYLIKTRGQQVTLSCSPISGHRSVSWYQQTPGQGLQFLFEYFSETQRNKGNFPGRFSGRQFSNSRSEMNVSTLELGDSALYLCASRPPGLAATDTQYFGPGTRLTVL.